This T cell receptor (beta chain) was identified in a study of graft-versus-host responses after intestinal transplantation. On the study more broadly: Multivisceral, liver-intestinal, or isolated intestinal transplants were performed in recipients. Tacrolimus and steroids were given for 2 to 3 years to all recipients after anti-thymocyte globulin induction.

Study results and caveats: Early post-transplant declines in HvG were associated with peak levels of circulating GvH clones. Recipient marrow contained GvH clones, some of which appeared first in ileum or blood.

On this clone: Its antigen is as yet unknown.

Trimming pared 1 base from V and 1 base from J, leaving 7 bases between. This CDR3 spans 14 amino acids. Germline CDR1 reads SGHTA; CDR2 reads FQGNSA. Sequencing used immunoSEQ multiplex PCR; TCRdb keeps in-frame clones, though not all of them. The sample yields some 110,000 clones, about nine tenths seen once. The sequence was obtained from a human donor who received an intestinal transplant. Specimen: unstimulated CD4+ T cells sorted from spleen or lymph node cells, collected before intestinal transplant. The V gene is TRBV7-2, the J gene TRBJ2-5; D possibly corresponds to TRBD2 (5 bases). The CDR3 loop is CASSLVGLQETQYF. CDR3 nucleotide sequence: TGTGCCAGCAGCTTAGTCGGACTCCAAGAGACCCAGTACTTC.